The 3 T cell receptor beta chains below all came from one sample that was sequenced in a study of tumor-infiltrating lymphocytes in primary liver carcinoma. Total RNA (around 0.45 ug) served as template for TCR beta cDNA synthesis primed by a constant-region primer. What produced the TCR beta libraries was three nested multiplex PCR rounds using slightly modified ARM-PCR. TRBV1-TRBV30 forward primers paired with a C-beta reverse primer were used in the first two PCR rounds, which ran around 10 cycles each. MiXCR was run by TCRdb on the multiplex PCR reads, yielding one entry per CDR3 protein. The sample yields 300,000 to 350,000 distinct CDR3 sequences, less than 75% seen once. RNA was extracted from whole blood without cell sorting, alongside germline DNA. Material for sequencing was peripheral blood. Receptor source: a man aged 40-50 years with primary liver carcinoma and hepatitis B virus infection.

There are a few counts of this clonotype. The chain uses TRBV24-1 and TRBJ2-7; maybe TRBD2 (5 bases). Looked up from germline, CDR1 is KGHDR and CDR2 is SFDVKD. The CDR3 spans 15 residues. V shed 0 bases and J shed 3 bases, with 11 bases lying between them. This chain's CDR3 is CATSDLSAGVYEQYF. The CDR3 DNA follows: TGTGCCACCAGTGATTTGAGTGCGGGTGTCTACGAGCAGTACTTC.

The chain recombines TRBV6-1 with TRBJ2-3; 7 nucleotides line up with TRBD2. The trim removed 2 bases at V and 0 bases at J, leaving 14 bases unmatched. The CDR3 is made up of 19 amino acids. Germline CDR1 MNHNS, CDR2 SASEGT. CDR3: CASSESGASGPGSTDTQYF. DNA of the CDR3: TGTGCCAGCAGTGAAAGTGGGGCTAGCGGCCCTGGAAGCACAGATACGCAGTATTTT.

This clonotype came up many times. This chain joins TRBV12-3 or TRBV12-4 and TRBJ1-4; perhaps TRBD1 as D (6 bases). This CDR3 is 15 amino acids long. V lost 6 bases, J lost 6 bases, and 17 bases lay in between. The chain's CDR3 is CASRELGGLDEKLFF. The CDR3, as DNA: TGTGCCAGCAGGGAACTGGGGGGCTTGGATGAAAAACTGTTTTTT.